This TCR beta chain was identified during a study of vaccination and CD4 T cells after COVID-19. At the level of the study: A vaccine, either BNT162b2 or mRNA-1273, was given to participants in two doses.

The Oncomine TCR Beta short-read assay was what sequenced the DNA obtained from cultured CD4+ T cells. In TCRdb, the PCR reads were re-called with MiXCR into one record per CDR3 protein. The table records approximately 5,700 distinct CDR3 sequences, about two fifths of them present only once. With respect to this clonotype: The antigen remains unidentified.

The CDR3 is 14 residues long. The germline CDR1 and CDR2 sequences are SGHAT and FQNNGV. With 0 bases removed from V and 7 bases from J, the gap between germline ends came to 12 bases. Treatment noted: roughly ten-day PBMC culture with coronavirus spike peptide pools or control peptides (ViraFEST assay). According to the study, CD4+ T cells from the unexposed donor were gathered ahead of the COVID-19 pandemic (2011-2018). This chain links TRBV11-2 with TRBJ2-5; D is possibly TRBD1 or TRBD2 (5 bases each). This receptor was identified in a human donor in good health. The sequencing sample was made of CD4+ T cells from blood, cultured in vitro. CDR3 sequence: CASSLDGSGGTQYF. The CDR3 DNA reads as TGTGCCAGCAGCTTAGACGGGTCTGGGGGGACCCAGTACTTC.